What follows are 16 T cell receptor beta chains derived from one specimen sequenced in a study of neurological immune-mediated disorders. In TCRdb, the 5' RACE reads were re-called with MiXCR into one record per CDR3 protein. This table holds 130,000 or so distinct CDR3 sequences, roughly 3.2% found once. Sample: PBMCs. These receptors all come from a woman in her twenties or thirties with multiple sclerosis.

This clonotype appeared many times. The CDR3 loop reads CASSPGQKGVGHEQYF. The CDR3 nucleotides are TGTGCCAGCAGCCCCGGACAAAAGGGGGTGGGGCACGAGCAGTACTTC. This chain connects TRBV11-2 to TRBJ2-7, with TRBD1 as a possible D gene (6 bases). Germline CDR1 reads SGHAT; CDR2 reads FQNNGV. CDR3 length: 16 amino acids. V was trimmed by 5 bases and J by 5 bases, leaving 22 bases between them.

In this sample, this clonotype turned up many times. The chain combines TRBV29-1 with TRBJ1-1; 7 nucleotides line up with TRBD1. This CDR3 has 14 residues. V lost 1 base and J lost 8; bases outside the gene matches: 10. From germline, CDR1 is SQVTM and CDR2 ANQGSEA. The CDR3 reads CSVEGVPQGQEAFF. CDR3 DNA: TGCAGCGTTGAAGGGGTACCACAGGGGCAAGAAGCTTTCTTT.

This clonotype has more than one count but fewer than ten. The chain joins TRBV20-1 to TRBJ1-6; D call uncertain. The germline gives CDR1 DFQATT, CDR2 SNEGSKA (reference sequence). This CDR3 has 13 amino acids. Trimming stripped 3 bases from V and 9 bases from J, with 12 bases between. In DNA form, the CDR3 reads TGCAGTGCTAGGTTGGAGGGATCTTCACCCCTCCACTTT. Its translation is CSARLEGSSPLHF.

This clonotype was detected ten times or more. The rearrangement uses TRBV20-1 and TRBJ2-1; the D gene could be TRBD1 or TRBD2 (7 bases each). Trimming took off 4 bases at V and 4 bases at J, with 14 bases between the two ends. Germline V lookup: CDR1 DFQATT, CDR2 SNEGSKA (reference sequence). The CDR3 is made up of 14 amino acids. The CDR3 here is CSANQGGAYNEQFF. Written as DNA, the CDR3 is TGCAGTGCTAATCAGGGGGGGGCGTACAATGAGCAGTTCTTC.

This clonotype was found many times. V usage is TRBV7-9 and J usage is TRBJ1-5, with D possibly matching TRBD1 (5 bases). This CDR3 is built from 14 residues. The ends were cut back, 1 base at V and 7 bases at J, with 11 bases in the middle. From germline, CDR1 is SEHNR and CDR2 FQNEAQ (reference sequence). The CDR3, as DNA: TGTGCCAGCAGCTTAGGGGCAGGGACCCAGCCCCAGCATTTT. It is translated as CASSLGAGTQPQHF.

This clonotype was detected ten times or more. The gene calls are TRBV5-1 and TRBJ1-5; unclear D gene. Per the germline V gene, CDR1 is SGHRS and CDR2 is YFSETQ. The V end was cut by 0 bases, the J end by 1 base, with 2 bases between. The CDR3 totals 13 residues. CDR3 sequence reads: CASSLESNQPQHF. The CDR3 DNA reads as TGCGCCAGCAGCTTGGAAAGCAATCAGCCCCAGCATTTT. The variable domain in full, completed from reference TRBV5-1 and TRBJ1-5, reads KAGVTQTPRYLIKTRGQQVTLSCSPISGHRSVSWYQQTPGQGLQFLFEYFSETQRNKGNFPGRFSGRQFSNSRSEMNVSTLELGDSALYLCASSLESNQPQHFGDGTRLSIL.

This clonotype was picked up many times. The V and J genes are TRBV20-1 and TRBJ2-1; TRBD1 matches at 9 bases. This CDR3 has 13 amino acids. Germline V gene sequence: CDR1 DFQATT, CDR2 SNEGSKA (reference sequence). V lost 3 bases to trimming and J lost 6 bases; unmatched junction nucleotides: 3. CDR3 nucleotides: TGCAGTGCTAGGTGGGACAGGGTCAATGAGCAGTTCTTC. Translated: CSARWDRVNEQFF.

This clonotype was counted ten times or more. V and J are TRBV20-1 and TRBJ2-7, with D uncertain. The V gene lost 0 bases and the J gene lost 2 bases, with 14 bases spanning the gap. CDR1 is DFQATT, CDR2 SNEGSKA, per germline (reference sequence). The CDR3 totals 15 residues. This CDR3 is CSARDIKGQTYEQYF. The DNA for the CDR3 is TGCAGTGCTAGAGATATAAAAGGCCAGACCTACGAGCAGTACTTC.

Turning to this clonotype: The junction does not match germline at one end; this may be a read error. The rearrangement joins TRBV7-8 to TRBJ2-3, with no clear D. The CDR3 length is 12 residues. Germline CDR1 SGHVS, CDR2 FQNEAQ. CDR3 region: CDSSKRTDTQYF. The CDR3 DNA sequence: TGTGACAGCAGCAAAAGGACAGATACGCAGTATTTT.

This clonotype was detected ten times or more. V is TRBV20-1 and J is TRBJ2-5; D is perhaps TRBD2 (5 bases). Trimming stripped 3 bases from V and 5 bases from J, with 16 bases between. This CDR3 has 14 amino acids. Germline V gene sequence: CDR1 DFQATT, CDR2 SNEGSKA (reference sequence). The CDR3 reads CSASRYGRGETQYF. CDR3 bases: TGCAGTGCTAGCCGCTATGGGAGAGGCGAGACCCAGTACTTC.

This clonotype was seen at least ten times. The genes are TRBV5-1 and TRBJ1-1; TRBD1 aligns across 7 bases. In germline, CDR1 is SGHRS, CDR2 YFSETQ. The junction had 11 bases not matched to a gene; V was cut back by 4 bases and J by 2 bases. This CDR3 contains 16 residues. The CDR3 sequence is CASSTRQGSGNTEAFF. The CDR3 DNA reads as TGCGCCAGCAGCACCCGACAGGGATCGGGAAACACTGAAGCTTTCTTT.

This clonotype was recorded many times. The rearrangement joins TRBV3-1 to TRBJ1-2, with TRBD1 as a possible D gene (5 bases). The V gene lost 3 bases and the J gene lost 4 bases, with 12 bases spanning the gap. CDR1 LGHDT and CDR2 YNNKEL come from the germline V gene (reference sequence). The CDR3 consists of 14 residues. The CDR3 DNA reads TGTGCCAGCAGCCACTCTGGGACCCTCTATGGCTACACCTTC. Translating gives CASSHSGTLYGYTF.

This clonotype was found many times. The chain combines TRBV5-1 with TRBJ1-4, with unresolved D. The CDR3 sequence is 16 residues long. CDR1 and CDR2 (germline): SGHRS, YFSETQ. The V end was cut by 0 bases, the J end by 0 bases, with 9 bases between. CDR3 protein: CASSLDPAATNEKLFF. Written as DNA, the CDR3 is TGCGCCAGCAGCTTGGATCCGGCAGCAACTAATGAAAAACTGTTTTTT.

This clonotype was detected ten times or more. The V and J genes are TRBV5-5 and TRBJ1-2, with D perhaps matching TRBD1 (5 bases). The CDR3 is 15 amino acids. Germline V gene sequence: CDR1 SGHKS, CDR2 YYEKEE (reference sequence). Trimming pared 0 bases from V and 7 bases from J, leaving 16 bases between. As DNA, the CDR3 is TGTGCCAGCAGCTTGGGGTCCACAGGCAGGAGTGGCTACACCTTC. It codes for CASSLGSTGRSGYTF.

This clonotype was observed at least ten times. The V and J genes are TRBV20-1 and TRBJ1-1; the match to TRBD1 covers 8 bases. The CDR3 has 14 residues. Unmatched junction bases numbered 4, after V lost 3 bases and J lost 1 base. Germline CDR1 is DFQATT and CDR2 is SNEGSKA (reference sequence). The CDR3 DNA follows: TGCAGTGCTAGGATGACAGGGGAGAACACTGAAGCTTTCTTT. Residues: CSARMTGENTEAFF.

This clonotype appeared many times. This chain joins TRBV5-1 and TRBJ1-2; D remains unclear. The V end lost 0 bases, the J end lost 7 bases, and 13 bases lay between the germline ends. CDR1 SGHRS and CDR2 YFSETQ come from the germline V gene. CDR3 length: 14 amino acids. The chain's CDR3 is CASSLESGLLGYTF. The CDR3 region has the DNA TGCGCCAGCAGCTTGGAATCCGGGCTCCTTGGCTACACCTTC.